A single sample gave rise to the 23 T cell receptor beta chains below, sequenced in a study of neurological immune-mediated disorders. TCRdb ran MiXCR on the 5' RACE reads and lists one entry per CDR3 protein. Of approximately 39,000 distinct CDR3 sequences in the sample, 7.2% were seen once. Sequenced sample: CD4+ T cells from blood. The receptors stem from a man aged 45-60 years in good health.

This clonotype was counted at least ten times. This chain uses TRBV20-1 with TRBJ2-1; D ambiguous. V was shortened by 4 bases and J by 8 bases, with 15 bases between the two germline ends. The germline V gene has CDR1 DFQATT and CDR2 SNEGSKA (reference sequence). The CDR3 runs to 13 residues. CDR3 amino acids: CSAKNRVLHEQFF. The CDR3 DNA is TGCAGTGCTAAAAACCGGGTCCTCCATGAGCAGTTCTTC.

This clonotype was picked up many times. The chain joins TRBV5-1 to TRBJ2-7; 12 bases are a match to TRBD2. V was pared by 4 bases and J by 6 bases, with 8 bases of the junction left unmatched. The CDR3 covers 15 residues. Germline loops: CDR1 SGHRS, CDR2 YFSETQ. In DNA, the CDR3 is TGCGCCAGCAGCATCGGGCTAGCGGGAGGGCGCGAGCAGTACTTC. Translation: CASSIGLAGGREQYF.

There are many counts of this clonotype. This rearrangement joins TRBV20-1 to TRBJ2-3; D gene unclear. Trimming removed 2 bases at V and 8 bases at J, with 14 bases between. CDR1 and CDR2 from the germline V gene are DFQATT and SNEGSKA (reference sequence). The length of the CDR3 is 13 residues. This chain's CDR3 is CSARLSGYGTQYF. The CDR3 coding sequence is TGCAGTGCTAGATTATCCGGGTACGGTACGCAGTATTTT.

This clonotype showed up many times. This chain links TRBV21-1 with TRBJ1-2; the table calls TRBD1, which could not be checked here. TRBV21-1 is given as a pseudogene. CDR3 length: 14 amino acids. CDR3 in amino acids: CASRPGTWTAGYTF. CDR3 DNA: TGTGCCAGCAGACCGGGAACCTGGACGGCTGGCTACACCTTC.

The sample holds many counts of this clonotype. The chain uses TRBV5-1 and TRBJ2-2; weak D call: TRBD1 (6 bases). CDR3 size: 17 residues. The germline gives CDR1 SGHRS, CDR2 YFSETQ. With 3 bases removed from V and 5 bases from J, the gap between germline ends came to 20 bases. The CDR3 here is CASSSLGVQGRTGELFF. CDR3 in DNA: TGCGCCAGCAGCTCTCTGGGGGTCCAGGGGCGAACCGGGGAGCTGTTTTTT.

By share of the sample, this clonotype is medium-sized (0.01 to 0.1%). CDR3: CASSRTGYEQYF. The CDR3 region has the DNA TGTGCCAGCAGTAGGACGGGGTACGAGCAGTACTTC. The gene calls are TRBV2 and TRBJ2-7; maybe TRBD2 (5 bases). V lost 5 bases and J lost 4, with 9 bases in between. The CDR3 spans 12 residues. CDR1 and CDR2 from the germline V gene are SNHLY and FYNNEI.

The table lists this clonotype with many counts. V usage is TRBV28 and J usage is TRBJ2-1; 13 nucleotides match TRBD2. The CDR3 is 14 amino acids. V was clipped by 4 bases and J by 9 bases; unmatched bases: 3. The germline CDR1 and CDR2 sequences are MDHEN and SYDVKM. The CDR3 DNA sequence: TGTGCCAGCAGTTACCGACTAGCGGGAGGTGAGCAGTTCTTC. Translated: CASSYRLAGGEQFF.

There are many counts of this clonotype. The rearrangement uses TRBV5-1 and TRBJ2-1, with D maybe TRBD1 (6 bases). Trimming took 4 bases from V and 0 from J, leaving 11 bases between them. Germline V lookup: CDR1 SGHRS, CDR2 YFSETQ. CDR3 length equals 15 residues. CDR3 in DNA: TGCGCCAGCAGCCAGACAGGACCCTCCTACAATGAGCAGTTCTTC. Translated: CASSQTGPSYNEQFF.

This clonotype was detected many times. The chain employs TRBV6-1 and TRBJ1-1; TRBD1 aligns across 10 bases. The CDR3 consists of 14 residues. Trimming took 2 bases from V and 6 from J; bases not matched to a gene: 3. CDR1 is MNHNS and CDR2 is SASEGT in the germline V gene. CDR3 coding DNA: TGTGCCAGCAGTGAATGGACAGGGGGGTCTGAAGCTTTCTTT. Translated, it gives CASSEWTGGSEAFF.

A word on this clonotype: This may be a read error, as it is one base from a much larger clone. The V and J genes are TRBV27 and TRBJ2-7; D uncertain. The germline V gene has CDR1 MNHEY and CDR2 SMNVEV (reference sequence). The length of the CDR3 is 13 residues. V lost 8 bases and J lost 1, with 12 bases in between. CDR3 residues: CASSKLESYEQYF. The CDR3 region has the DNA TGTGCCAGCTCTAAACTTGAATCCTACGAGCAGTACTTC.

There are a few counts of this clonotype. J is TRBJ2-1 and V is TRBV25-1, with D maybe TRBD2 (6 bases). Trimming shortened V by 8 bases and J by 4 bases, and 12 bases separated the two germline ends. CDR3 length: 13 amino acids. Germline V gene data show CDR1 as MGHDK and CDR2 as SYGVNS. Here the CDR3 reads CASQIAEYNEQFF. The CDR3 DNA sequence: TGTGCCAGCCAAATAGCGGAATACAATGAGCAGTTCTTC.

Ten or more counts support this clonotype. CDR3 DNA: TGTGCCAGCAGTGCAGGGGAGCTGTTTTTT. This sequence encodes CASSAGELFF. V usage is TRBV6-2 or TRBV6-3 and J usage is TRBJ2-2; unclear D gene. The CDR3 is 10 residues long. Trimming left V 5 bases short and J 8 bases short, with 3 bases between. CDR1 and CDR2 from the germline V gene are MNHEY and SVGEGT.

This clonotype was counted ten times or more. This chain uses TRBV7-9 with TRBJ1-6; 9 bases line up with TRBD1. The CDR3 length is 16 residues. Losses at the gene ends were 5 bases for V and 3 bases for J; bases not matched to a gene: 5. The germline CDR1 and CDR2 sequences are SEHNR and FQNEAQ (reference sequence). The CDR3 protein is CASSTTDRGYNSPLHF. CDR3 coding DNA: TGTGCCAGCAGCACAACGGACAGGGGCTATAATTCACCCCTCCACTTT.

This clonotype was seen a handful of times. The CDR3 DNA sequence: TGTGCCAGCAGCTTTGGAGGGGGGAACACTGAAGCTTTCTTT. Translated, it gives CASSFGGGNTEAFF. The chain combines TRBV5-6 with TRBJ1-1, with a tentative D call TRBD1 (6 bases). Looked up from germline, CDR1 is SGHDT and CDR2 is YYEEEE. This CDR3 is built from 14 residues. The V end lost 2 bases, the J end lost 1 base, and 9 bases lay between the germline ends.

The table lists this clonotype with many counts. The chain couples TRBV7-2 to TRBJ2-2; tentative D call: TRBD2 (6 bases). CDR1 is SGHTA and CDR2 is FQGNSA in the germline V gene. The CDR3 length is 14 residues. The V and J ends lost 3 bases and 7 bases respectively, with 12 bases between them. This chain's CDR3 is CASSLFVGGGELFF. The CDR3 DNA reads TGTGCCAGCAGCTTGTTCGTGGGGGGCGGGGAGCTGTTTTTT.

This clonotype was observed at least ten times. V usage is TRBV6-1 and J usage is TRBJ1-1, with no clear D. Germline V gene data show CDR1 as MNHNS and CDR2 as SASEGT. This CDR3 region has 14 residues. V shed 0 bases and J shed 3 bases, with 8 bases lying between them. The CDR3 DNA is TGTGCCAGCAGTGAAGCCGGGCCTCACACTGAAGCTTTCTTT. As protein: CASSEAGPHTEAFF.

This clonotype was seen repeatedly, ten times or more. V usage is TRBV27 and J usage is TRBJ2-1, with TRBD1 identical over 9 bases. The germline CDR1 and CDR2 sequences are MNHEY and SMNVEV (reference sequence). The length of the CDR3 is 16 residues. After removal of 5 bases from V and 9 bases from J, the junction contained 14 bases not matched to a gene. The CDR3 spells CASSTPPGQGWREQFF. For the CDR3, the DNA is TGTGCCAGCAGTACGCCTCCGGGACAGGGTTGGCGTGAGCAGTTCTTC.

Ten or more counts support this clonotype. The chain employs TRBV4-3 and TRBJ1-1; D is uncertain. Trimming took off 1 base at V and 5 bases at J, with 8 bases between the two ends. This CDR3 comprises 13 residues. Germline loops: CDR1 LGHNA, CDR2 YSLEER. DNA for the CDR3: TGCGCCAGCAGCCAAGCCCCGGGAACTGAAGCTTTCTTT. This codes for CASSQAPGTEAFF.

There are many counts of this clonotype. The chain has TRBV6-5 and TRBJ1-2, with D possibly TRBD1 on 6 matching bases. Trimming shortened V by 6 bases and J by 4 bases, and 15 bases separated the two germline ends. Germline assignment: CDR1 MNHEY and CDR2 SVGAGI. CDR3 length equals 14 residues. The CDR3 DNA reads TGTGCCAGCAGGCGTGGGGGCATGGGCTATGGCTACACCTTC. Translation gives CASRRGGMGYGYTF.

In its sample, this clonotype was seen many times. V and J are TRBV7-2 and TRBJ2-2; TRBD2 matches 7 bases. Germline CDR1 reads SGHTA; CDR2 reads FQGNSA. The junction had 10 bases not matched to a gene; V was cut back by 5 bases and J by 7 bases. CDR3 length: 15 amino acids. The CDR3 nucleotides read TGTGCCAGCAGCCCTTCGGGCGGGGGTATCGGGGAGCTGTTTTTT. Its translation: CASSPSGGGIGELFF.

This clonotype has just a few counts. The V call is TRBV7-9, the J call TRBJ2-7; 13 bases fit TRBD2. The length of the CDR3 is 17 residues. Germline lookup yields CDR1 SEHNR and CDR2 FQNEAQ (reference sequence). V shed 4 bases and J 1 base; nucleotides not matched to a gene: 7. This chain's CDR3 is CASSSGTSGVQSYEQYF. The DNA of the CDR3 is TGTGCCAGCAGCTCTGGGACTAGCGGGGTACAATCCTACGAGCAGTACTTC.

This clonotype has a count of ten or more. One junction end does not reproduce the germline sequence, and a read error may be involved. The V gene is TRBV20-1, the J gene TRBJ2-2; no clear D gene. CDR3 size: 13 residues. The germline V gene has CDR1 DFQATT and CDR2 SNEGSKA (reference sequence). CDR3 residues: CSARGGNTGELFF. The CDR3 DNA reads as TGCAGTGCCAGAGGCGGGAACACCGGGGAGCTGTTTTTT.

There are many counts of this clonotype. The chain's CDR3 is CASSFLDPGQGMRQYF. In DNA form, the CDR3 reads TGTGCCAGCAGCTTCCTCGATCCGGGACAGGGAATGCGGCAGTACTTC. The V call is TRBV6-2 or TRBV6-3, the J call TRBJ2-7; TRBD1 matches 9 bases. The CDR3 totals 16 residues. Losses at the gene ends were 6 bases for V and 9 bases for J; bases not matched to a gene: 18. Germline CDR1 is MNHEY and CDR2 is SVGEGT.